This TCR beta chain stems from a study of T cell responses to AZD1222 COVID-19 vaccine. In germline, CDR1 is SGHDN, CDR2 FVKESK. Trimming removed 2 bases at V and 5 bases at J, with 16 bases between. The CDR3 length is 16 residues. Sequenced by immunoSEQ multiplex PCR; TCRdb stores in-frame clones only, minus some. The data show about 45,000 clones, over 70% seen once. The material was peripheral blood, obtained on day 0 of AZD1222 vaccination. This chain connects TRBV14 to TRBJ1-5; the D is unclear. The receptor was isolated from an adult in good health. As DNA, the CDR3 is TGTGCCAGCAGCCAACTATTCCGAGACACTGATCAGCCCCAGCATTTT. It encodes CASSQLFRDTDQPQHF.